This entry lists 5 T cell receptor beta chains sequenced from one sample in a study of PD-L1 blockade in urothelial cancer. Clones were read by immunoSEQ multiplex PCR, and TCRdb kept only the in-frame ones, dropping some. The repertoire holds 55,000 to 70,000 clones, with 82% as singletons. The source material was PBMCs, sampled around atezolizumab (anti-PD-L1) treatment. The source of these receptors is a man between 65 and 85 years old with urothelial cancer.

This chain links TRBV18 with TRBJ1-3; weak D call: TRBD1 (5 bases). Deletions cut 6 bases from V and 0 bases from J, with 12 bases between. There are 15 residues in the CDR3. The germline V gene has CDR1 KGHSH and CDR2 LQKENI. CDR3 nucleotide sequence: TGTGCCAGCTCGACTGACAGTTTCTCTGGAAACACCATATATTTT. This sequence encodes CASSTDSFSGNTIYF.

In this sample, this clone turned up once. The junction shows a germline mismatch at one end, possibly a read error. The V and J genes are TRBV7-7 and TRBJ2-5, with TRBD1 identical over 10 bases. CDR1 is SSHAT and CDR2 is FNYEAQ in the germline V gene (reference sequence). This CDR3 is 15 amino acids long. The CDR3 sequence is CASSLGQGTRETQYF. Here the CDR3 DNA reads TGTGCTAGCAGCCTGGGACAGGGGACGAGGGAGACCCAGTACTTC.

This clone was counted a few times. CDR3 sequence: CASSEYGRGRTEAFF. The CDR3 DNA reads TGTGCCAGCAGTGAATACGGCAGGGGAAGGACTGAAGCTTTCTTT. V usage is TRBV25-1 and J usage is TRBJ1-1, with a weak D call TRBD1 (6 bases). Per germline, CDR1 MGHDK and CDR2 SYGVNS. Between the trimmed V and J ends, which lost 0 bases and 5 bases, there was a span of 13 bases. CDR3 length equals 15 residues.

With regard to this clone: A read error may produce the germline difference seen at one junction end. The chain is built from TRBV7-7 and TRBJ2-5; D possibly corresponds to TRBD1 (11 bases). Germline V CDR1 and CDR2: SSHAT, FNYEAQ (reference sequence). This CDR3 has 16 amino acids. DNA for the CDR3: TGTGCTAGCAGCTTAGCGGGGGGACAGGGGGTGGAGACCCAGTACTTC. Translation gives CASSLAGGQGVETQYF. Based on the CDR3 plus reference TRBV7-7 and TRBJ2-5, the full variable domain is GAGVSQSPRYKVTKRGQDVTLRCDPISSHATLYWYQQALGQGPEFLTYFNYEAQPDKSGLPSDRFSAERPEGSISTLTIQRTEQRDSAMYRCASSLAGGQGVETQYFGPGTRLLVL.

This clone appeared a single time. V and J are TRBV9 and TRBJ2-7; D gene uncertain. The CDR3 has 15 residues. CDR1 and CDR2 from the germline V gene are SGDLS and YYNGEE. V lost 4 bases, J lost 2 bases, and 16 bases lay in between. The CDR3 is CASSPHPQATYEQYF. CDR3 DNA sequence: TGTGCCAGCAGCCCACACCCCCAGGCCACCTACGAGCAGTACTTC.